This TCR beta chain was captured in a study of T-cell reconstitution after alpha-beta-depleted transplantation in children. This sample's TCRbeta library carried unique molecular identifier barcodes. TCRdb used MiXCR to reprocess the PCR reads, holding one entry per CDR3 protein. Of more than 400,000 distinct CDR3 sequences listed, about an eighth are singletons. Study-level results: Newly produced T cells mostly provided counts and TCRbeta diversity after one year, as hyperexpanded clones declined. Alpha-beta T cells present about two months after transplant were reported to originate from several hundred expanded graft clones. After transplant, high TCRbeta diversity at day 60 in some patients arose from surviving recipient T cells and thymic progenitors.

With regard to this clonotype: Its antigen is unidentified.

The receptor was derived from a female patient between 2 and 15 years old who had a stem cell transplant for aplastic anemia, so the T cells may come from the graft donor. Sample: PBMCs, mostly from graft donor cells, taken 180 days after TCRalphabeta/CD19-depleted stem cell transplant.

This CDR3 reads CASSFLGKTQYF. Written as DNA, the CDR3 is TGTGCCAGCAGTTTTCTAGGAAAGACCCAGTACTTC. The chain has TRBV28 and TRBJ2-5; D uncertain. This CDR3 spans 12 amino acids. Germline CDR1 and CDR2: MDHEN and SYDVKM. Trimming cost V 3 bases and J 6 bases, with 8 bases left between them.